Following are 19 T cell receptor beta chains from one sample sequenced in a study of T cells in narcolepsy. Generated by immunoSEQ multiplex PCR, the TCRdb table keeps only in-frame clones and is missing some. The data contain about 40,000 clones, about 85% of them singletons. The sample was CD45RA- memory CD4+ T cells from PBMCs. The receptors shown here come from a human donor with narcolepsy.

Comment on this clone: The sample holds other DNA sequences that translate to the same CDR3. CDR3 sequence: CASSVGQGAWVTEAFF. CDR3 DNA sequence: TGTGCCAGCAGCGTAGGGCAGGGGGCGTGGGTCACTGAAGCTTTCTTT. The rearrangement joins TRBV9 to TRBJ1-1, with 8 bases aligning to TRBD1. The CDR3 consists of 16 residues. The trim removed 0 bases at V and 4 bases at J, leaving 8 bases unmatched. Looked up from germline, CDR1 is SGDLS and CDR2 is YYNGEE.

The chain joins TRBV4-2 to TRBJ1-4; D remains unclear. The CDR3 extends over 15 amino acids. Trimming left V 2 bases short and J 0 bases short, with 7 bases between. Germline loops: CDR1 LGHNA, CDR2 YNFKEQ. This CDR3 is CASSQTTATNEKLFF. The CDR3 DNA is TGTGCCAGCAGCCAAACGACTGCAACTAATGAAAAACTGTTTTTT.

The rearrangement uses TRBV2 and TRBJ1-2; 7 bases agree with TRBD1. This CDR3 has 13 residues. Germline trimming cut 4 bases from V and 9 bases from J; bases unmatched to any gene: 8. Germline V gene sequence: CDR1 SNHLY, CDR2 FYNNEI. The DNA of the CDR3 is TGTGCCAGCAGTGCCACAGGGGTCACGAGCTACACCTTC. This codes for CASSATGVTSYTF. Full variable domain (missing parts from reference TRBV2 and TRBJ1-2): EPEVTQTPSHQVTQMGQEVILRCVPISNHLYFYWYRQILGQKVEFLVSFYNNEISEKSEIFDDQFSVERPDGSNFTLKIRSTKLEDSAMYFCASSATGVTSYTFGSGTRLTVV.

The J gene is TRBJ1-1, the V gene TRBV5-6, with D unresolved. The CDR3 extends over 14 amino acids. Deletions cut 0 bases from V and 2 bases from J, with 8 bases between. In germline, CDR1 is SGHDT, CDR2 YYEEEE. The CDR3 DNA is TGTGCCAGCAGCTTGGACAGCCAAAACACTGAAGCTTTCTTT. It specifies CASSLDSQNTEAFF.

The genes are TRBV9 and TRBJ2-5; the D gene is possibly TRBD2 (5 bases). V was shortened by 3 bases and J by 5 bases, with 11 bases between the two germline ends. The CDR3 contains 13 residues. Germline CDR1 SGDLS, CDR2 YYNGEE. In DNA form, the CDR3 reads TGTGCCAGCAGCGATCTAGCTCTCGAGACCCAGTACTTC. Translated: CASSDLALETQYF.

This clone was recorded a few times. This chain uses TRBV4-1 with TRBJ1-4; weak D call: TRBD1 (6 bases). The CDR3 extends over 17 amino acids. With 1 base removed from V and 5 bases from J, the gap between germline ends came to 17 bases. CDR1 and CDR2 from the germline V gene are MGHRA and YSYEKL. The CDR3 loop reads CASSQGVNRVRNEKLFF. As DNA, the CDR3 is TGCGCCAGCAGCCAAGGGGTAAACAGGGTGAGGAATGAAAAACTGTTTTTT.

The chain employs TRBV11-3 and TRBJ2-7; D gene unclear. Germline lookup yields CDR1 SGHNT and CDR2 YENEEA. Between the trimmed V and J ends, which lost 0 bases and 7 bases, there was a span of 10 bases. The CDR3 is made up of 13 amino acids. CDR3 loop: CASSLDQEGEQYF. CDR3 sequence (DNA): TGTGCCAGCAGCTTAGATCAGGAAGGTGAGCAGTACTTC. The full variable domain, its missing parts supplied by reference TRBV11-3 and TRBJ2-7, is EAGVVQSPRYKIIEKKQPVAFWCNPISGHNTLYWYLQNLGQGPELLIRYENEEAVDDSQLPKDRFSAERLKGVDSTLKIQPAELGDSAVYLCASSLDQEGEQYFGPGTRLTVT.

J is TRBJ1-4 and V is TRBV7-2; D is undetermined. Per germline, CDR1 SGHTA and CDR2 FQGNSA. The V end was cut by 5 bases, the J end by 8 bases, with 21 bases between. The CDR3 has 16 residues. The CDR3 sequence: CASSENHGGLGEKLFF. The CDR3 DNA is TGTGCCAGCAGCGAAAACCATGGAGGCTTAGGGGAAAAACTGTTTTTT. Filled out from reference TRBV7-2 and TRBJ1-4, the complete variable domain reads GAGVSQSPSNKVTEKGKDVELRCDPISGHTALYWYRQSLGQGLEFLIYFQGNSAPDKSGLPSDRFSAERTGGSVSTLTIQRTQQEDSAVYLCASSENHGGLGEKLFFGSGTQLSVL.

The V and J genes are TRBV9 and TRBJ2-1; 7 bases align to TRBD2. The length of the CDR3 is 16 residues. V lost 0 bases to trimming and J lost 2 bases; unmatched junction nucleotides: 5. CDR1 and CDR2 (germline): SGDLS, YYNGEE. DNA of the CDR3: TGTGCCAGCAGCGTAGCTGGGACTACAGCCTACAATGAGCAGTTCTTC. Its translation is CASSVAGTTAYNEQFF. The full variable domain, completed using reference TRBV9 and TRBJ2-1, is DSGVTQTPKHLITATGQRVTLRCSPRSGDLSVYWYQQSLDQGLQFLIQYYNGEERAKGNILERFSAQQFPDLHSELNLSSLELGDSALYFCASSVAGTTAYNEQFFGPGTRLTVL.

The chain's CDR3 is CASRLRDTPYGYTF. The CDR3 DNA is TGTGCCAGCCGTCTAAGGGACACCCCCTATGGCTACACCTTC. J is TRBJ1-2 and V is TRBV2; D is perhaps TRBD1 (6 bases). The germline gives CDR1 SNHLY, CDR2 FYNNEI. The CDR3 length is 14 residues. Trimming took 8 bases from V and 4 from J, leaving 17 bases between them.

CDR3 nucleotide sequence: TGTGCCAGCAGCCTAGGGGGGGGGAGAAATCAGCCCCAGCATTTT. It translates to CASSLGGGRNQPQHF. The chain links TRBV7-8 to TRBJ1-5; a possible D gene is TRBD1 (6 bases). The length of the CDR3 is 15 residues. Germline CDR1 reads SGHVS; CDR2 reads FQNEAQ. V was shortened by 5 bases and J by 4 bases, with 15 bases between the two germline ends.

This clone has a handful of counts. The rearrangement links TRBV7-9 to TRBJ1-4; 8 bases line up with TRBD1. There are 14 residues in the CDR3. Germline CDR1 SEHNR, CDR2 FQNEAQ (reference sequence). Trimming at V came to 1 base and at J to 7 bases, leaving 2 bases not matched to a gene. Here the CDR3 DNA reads TGTGCCAGCAGCTTAGGACAGGGGAGTGAAAAACTGTTTTTT. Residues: CASSLGQGSEKLFF. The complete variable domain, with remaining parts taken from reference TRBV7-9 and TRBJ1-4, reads DTGVSQNPRHKITKRGQNVTFRCDPISEHNRLYWYRQTLGQGPEFLTYFQNEAQLEKSRLLSDRFSAERPKGSFSTLEIQRTEQGDSAMYLCASSLGQGSEKLFFGSGTQLSVL.

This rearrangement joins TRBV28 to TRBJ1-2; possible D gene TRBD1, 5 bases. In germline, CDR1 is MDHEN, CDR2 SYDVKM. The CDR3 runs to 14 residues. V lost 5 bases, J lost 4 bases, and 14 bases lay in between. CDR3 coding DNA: TGTGCCAGCAGTCCACCGACAGAGACCTATGGCTACACCTTC. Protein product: CASSPPTETYGYTF.

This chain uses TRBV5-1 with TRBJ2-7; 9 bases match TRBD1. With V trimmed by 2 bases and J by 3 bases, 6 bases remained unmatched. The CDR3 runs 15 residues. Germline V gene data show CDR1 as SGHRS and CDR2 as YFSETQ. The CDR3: CASSFSPGQGYEQYF. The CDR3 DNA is TGCGCCAGCAGCTTTTCACCGGGACAGGGCTACGAGCAGTACTTC.

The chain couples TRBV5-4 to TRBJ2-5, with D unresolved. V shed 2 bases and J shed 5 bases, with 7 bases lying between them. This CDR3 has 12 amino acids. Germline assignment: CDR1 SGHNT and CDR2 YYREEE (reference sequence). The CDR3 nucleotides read TGTGCCAGCAGCTTCGATAGGGAGACCCAGTACTTC. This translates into CASSFDRETQYF.

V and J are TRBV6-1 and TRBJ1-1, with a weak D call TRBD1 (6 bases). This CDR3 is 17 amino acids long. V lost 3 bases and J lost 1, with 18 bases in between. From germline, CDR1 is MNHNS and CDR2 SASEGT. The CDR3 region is CASSDRGGIRTNTEAFF. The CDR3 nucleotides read TGTGCCAGCAGTGACCGAGGGGGGATTCGGACGAACACTGAAGCTTTCTTT.

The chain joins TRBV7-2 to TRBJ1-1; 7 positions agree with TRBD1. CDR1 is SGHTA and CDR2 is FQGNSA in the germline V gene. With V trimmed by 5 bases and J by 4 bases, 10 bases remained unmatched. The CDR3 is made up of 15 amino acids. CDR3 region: CASSQGGLSVTEAFF. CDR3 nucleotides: TGTGCCAGCAGCCAGGGGGGGTTGAGTGTCACTGAAGCTTTCTTT.

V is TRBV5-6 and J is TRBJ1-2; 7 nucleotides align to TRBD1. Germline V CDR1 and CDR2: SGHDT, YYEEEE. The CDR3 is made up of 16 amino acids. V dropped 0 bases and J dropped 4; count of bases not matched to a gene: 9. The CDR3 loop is CASSLAGTAALYGYTF. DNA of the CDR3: TGTGCCAGCAGCTTGGCCGGGACAGCCGCACTCTATGGCTACACCTTC.

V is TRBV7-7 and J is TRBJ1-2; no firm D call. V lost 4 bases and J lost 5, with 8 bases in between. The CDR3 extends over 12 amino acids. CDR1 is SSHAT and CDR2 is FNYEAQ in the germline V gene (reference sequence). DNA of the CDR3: TGTGCCAGCAGCTCCGTTGCATATGGCTACACCTTC. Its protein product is CASSSVAYGYTF.